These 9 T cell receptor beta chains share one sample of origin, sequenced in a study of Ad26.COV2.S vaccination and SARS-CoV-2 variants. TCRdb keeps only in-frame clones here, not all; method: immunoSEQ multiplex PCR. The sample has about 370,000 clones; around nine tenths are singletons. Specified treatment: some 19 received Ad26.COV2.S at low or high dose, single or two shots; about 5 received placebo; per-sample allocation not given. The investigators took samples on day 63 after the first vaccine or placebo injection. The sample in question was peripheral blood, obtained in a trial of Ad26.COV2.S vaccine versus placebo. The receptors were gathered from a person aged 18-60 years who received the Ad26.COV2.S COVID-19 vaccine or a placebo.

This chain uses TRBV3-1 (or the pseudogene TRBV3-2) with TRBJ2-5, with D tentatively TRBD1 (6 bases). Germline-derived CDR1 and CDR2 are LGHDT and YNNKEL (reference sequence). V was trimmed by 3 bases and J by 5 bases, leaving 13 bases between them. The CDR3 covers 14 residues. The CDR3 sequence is CASSQTGFPETQYF. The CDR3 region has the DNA TGTGCCAGCAGCCAGACAGGCTTTCCGGAGACCCAGTACTTC.

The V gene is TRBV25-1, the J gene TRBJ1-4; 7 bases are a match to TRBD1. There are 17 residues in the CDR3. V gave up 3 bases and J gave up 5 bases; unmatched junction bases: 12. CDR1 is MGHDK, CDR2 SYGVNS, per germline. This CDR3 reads CASSDLDGTVGNEKLFF. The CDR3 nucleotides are TGTGCCAGCAGTGATCTCGATGGGACAGTGGGAAATGAAAAACTGTTTTTT.

DNA for the CDR3: TGTGCCAGCAGCAAAGGTCAGTATAATTCACCCCTCCACTTT. Protein sequence: CASSKGQYNSPLHF. The chain carries TRBV21-1 and TRBJ1-6; TRBD1, the table's D call, lacks a check against the DNA. TRBV21-1 is listed as a pseudogene. The CDR3 extends over 14 amino acids.

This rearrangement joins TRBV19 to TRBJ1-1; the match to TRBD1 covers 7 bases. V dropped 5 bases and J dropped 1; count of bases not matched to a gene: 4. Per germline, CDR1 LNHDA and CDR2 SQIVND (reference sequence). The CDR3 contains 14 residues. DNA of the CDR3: TGTGCCAGTAGTGACTGGACAGGGAACACTGAAGCTTTCTTT. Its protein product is CASSDWTGNTEAFF. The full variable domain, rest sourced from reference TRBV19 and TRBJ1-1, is DGGITQSPKYLFRKEGQNVTLSCEQNLNHDAMYWYRQDPGQGLRLIYYSQIVNDFQKGDIAEGYSVSREKKESFPLTVTSAQKNPTAFYLCASSDWTGNTEAFFGQGTRLTVV.

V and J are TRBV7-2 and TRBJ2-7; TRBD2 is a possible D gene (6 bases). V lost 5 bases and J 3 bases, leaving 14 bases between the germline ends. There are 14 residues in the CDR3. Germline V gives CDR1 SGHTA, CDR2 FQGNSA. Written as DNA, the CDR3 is TGTGCCAGCAGCCCTGGAGGGAGAGACTACGAGCAGTACTTC. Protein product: CASSPGGRDYEQYF.

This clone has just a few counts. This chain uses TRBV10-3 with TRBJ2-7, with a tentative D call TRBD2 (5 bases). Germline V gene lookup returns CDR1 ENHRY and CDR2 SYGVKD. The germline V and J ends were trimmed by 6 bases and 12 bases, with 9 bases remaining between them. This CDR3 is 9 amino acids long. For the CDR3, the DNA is TGTGCCATCAGCGGGGTCGGGTACTTC. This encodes CAISGVGYF.

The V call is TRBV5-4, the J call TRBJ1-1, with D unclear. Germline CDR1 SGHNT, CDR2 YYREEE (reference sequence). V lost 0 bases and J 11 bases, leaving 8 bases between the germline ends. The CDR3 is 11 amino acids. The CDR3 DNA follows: TGTGCCAGCAGCTTGGGGGATTCCGCTTTCTTT. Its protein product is CASSLGDSAFF.

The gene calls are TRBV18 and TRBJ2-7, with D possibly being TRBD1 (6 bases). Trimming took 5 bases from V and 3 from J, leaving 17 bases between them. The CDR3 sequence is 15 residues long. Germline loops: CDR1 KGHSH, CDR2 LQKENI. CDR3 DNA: TGTGCCAGCTCATCGGTCCTGGGGGCGAACTACGAGCAGTACTTC. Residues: CASSSVLGANYEQYF.

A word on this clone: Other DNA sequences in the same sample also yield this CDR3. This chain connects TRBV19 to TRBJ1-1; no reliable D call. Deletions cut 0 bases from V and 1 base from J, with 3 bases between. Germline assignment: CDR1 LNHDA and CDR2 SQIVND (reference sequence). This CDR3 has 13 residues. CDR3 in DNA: TGTGCCAGTAGTATAGACAGGAACACTGAAGCTTTCTTT. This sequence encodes CASSIDRNTEAFF.